One TCR beta chain is described in this entry. Its antigen remains unknown. Template switching added a universal primer site; cDNA carried unique molecular identifiers. TCRdb ran MiXCR on the 5' RACE reads and lists one entry per CDR3 protein. The data contain 350,000 to 600,000 distinct CDR3 sequences, 11% to 15% of them singletons. CDR1 and CDR2 (germline): LNHDA, SQIVND (reference sequence). This CDR3 has 15 amino acids. Trimming cost V 5 bases and J 5 bases; bases outside gene matches: 9. This record belongs to a study of identical twins. Everyone who gave samples was a healthy Caucasian. Whole-study results and caveats: The authors drew conclusions from cross-sectional statistical analysis rather than following the same donors.

The sample also formed part of further work on yellow fever vaccine responses in identical twins.

The sequence was obtained from a woman under 30 in good health. This chain links TRBV19 with TRBJ2-5; 9 nucleotides match TRBD2. Sequencing used CD4+ T cells sorted from blood. The CDR3 nucleotides read TGTGCCAGTAGTGTGACTAGCGGAGGGCGCGAGACCCAGTACTTC. Protein product: CASSVTSGGRETQYF.